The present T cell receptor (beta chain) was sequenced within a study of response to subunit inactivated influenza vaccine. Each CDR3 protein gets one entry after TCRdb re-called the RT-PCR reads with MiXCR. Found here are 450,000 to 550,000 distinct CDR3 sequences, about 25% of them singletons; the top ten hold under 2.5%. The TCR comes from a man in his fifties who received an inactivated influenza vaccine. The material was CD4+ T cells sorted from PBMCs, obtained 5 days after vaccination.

The CDR3 spells CAWSLANTQYF. CDR3 coding DNA: TGTGCCTGGAGTCTCGCGAATACGCAGTATTTT. This chain joins TRBV30 and TRBJ2-3; D uncertain. The V and J ends lost 2 bases and 7 bases respectively, with 7 bases between them. Germline assignment: CDR1 GTSNPN and CDR2 SVGIG (reference sequence). The CDR3 is 11 amino acids.